This entry features one T cell receptor beta chain sequence. The V gene end was trimmed by 4 bases and the J gene end by 7 bases; junction bases not matched to a gene: 13. The CDR3 consists of 16 residues. The germline V gene has CDR1 LGHDT and CDR2 YNNKEL (reference sequence). Using immunoSEQ multiplex PCR, the repertoire was profiled, and TCRdb retains in-frame clones only, with some absent. This table holds roughly 200,000 clones, roughly 90% found once. The data are from a study of blood T cell repertoires in COVID-19. Study-level information: The cDNA or gDNA used as material had been derived from T cells, B-cell-depleted T cells, or PBMCs.

Clinical histories supplied by participants themselves formed the basis of cohort assignment. The chain recombines TRBV3-1 (or the pseudogene TRBV3-2) with TRBJ2-5, with 9 bases aligning to TRBD1. The receptor was isolated from a woman in her thirties with acute COVID-19. The sample comprised PBMCs or T cells enriched from blood (not recorded which). CDR3 loop: CASSLGQGPGGGTQYF. In DNA form, the CDR3 reads TGTGCCAGCAGCCTTGGACAGGGGCCGGGCGGAGGGACCCAGTACTTC.